Listed below are T cell receptor beta chains from one sample, sequenced in a study of cytomegalovirus exposure and HLA in healthy donors. Assay: immunoSEQ multiplex PCR; the TCRdb copy retains only in-frame clones and omits some. The profile shows roughly 200,000 clones, around three quarters of them singletons. The sequencing input was PBMCs. All receptors come from a woman in her twenties or thirties in good health and CMV-seropositive. Both conserved end residues are part of each CDR3. The D gene is left open where the match is weak. For some rows the clone size is stated as once, few or many, or as a class when expanded; others skip it.

v_gene: TRBV28
len: 12
j_gene: TRBJ2-5
d_gene: .
abundance: .
CDR3nt: TGTGCCAGCAGTTTCGAGAGAGAGACCCAGTACTTC
CDR3aa: CASSFERETQYF

v_gene: TRBV11-2
len: 13
j_gene: TRBJ1-6
d_gene: .
abundance: .
CDR3nt: TGTGCCAGCAGCTTTCAGGGTAATTCACCCCTCCACTTT
CDR3aa: CASSFQGNSPLHF

v_gene: TRBV10-3
len: 17
j_gene: TRBJ2-1
d_gene: TRBD2
abundance: .
CDR3nt: TGTGCCATCAGACCAGGACTAGCGGGAATCTCCTACAATGAGCAGTTCTTC
CDR3aa: CAIRPGLAGISYNEQFF

v_gene: TRBV21-1
len: 19
j_gene: TRBJ1-2
d_gene: .
abundance: .
CDR3nt: TGTGCCAGCAGTCGGCGTGCTCGGGACAGGGGTAAACCTAACTATGGCTACACCTTC
CDR3aa: CASSRRARDRGKPNYGYTF

v_gene: TRBV6-5
len: 15
j_gene: TRBJ2-3
d_gene: TRBD2
abundance: .
CDR3nt: TGTGCCAGCCAAATGGTAGCGGGGGGAGCAGATACGCAGTATTTT
CDR3aa: CASQMVAGGADTQYF

v_gene: TRBV7-9
len: 17
j_gene: TRBJ2-7
d_gene: TRBD2
abundance: .
CDR3nt: TGTGCCAGCAGCCCTGGACTAGCGGGAGGGCCAGGGGGCGAGCAGTACTTC
CDR3aa: CASSPGLAGGPGGEQYF

v_gene: TRBV28
len: 13
j_gene: TRBJ1-6
d_gene: TRBD1
abundance: .
CDR3nt: TGTGCCAGCGATACAGGGGTTGGTCCTGCCCTCCACTTT
CDR3aa: CASDTGVGPALHF

v_gene: TRBV5-1
len: 16
j_gene: TRBJ1-2
d_gene: .
abundance: .
CDR3nt: TGCGCCAGCAGCGGAGAATCCCTACCGACTAACTATGGCTACACCTTC
CDR3aa: CASSGESLPTNYGYTF

v_gene: TRBV10-2
len: 16
j_gene: TRBJ2-7
d_gene: TRBD2
abundance: .
CDR3nt: TGCGCCAGCAGTGCTCCCCGGGCTAGCGGGAGCTACGAGCAGTACTTC
CDR3aa: CASSAPRASGSYEQYF

v_gene: TRBV5-4
len: 15
j_gene: TRBJ2-5
d_gene: TRBD2
abundance: once
CDR3nt: TGTGCCAGCAGCCGGCAGCGGGGGGCACAAGAGACCCAGTACTTC
CDR3aa: CASSRQRGAQETQYF

v_gene: TRBV5-5
len: 18
j_gene: TRBJ2-5
d_gene: TRBD2
abundance: .
CDR3nt: TGTGCCAGCAGAAAATTCGTGATAGGGGCGGGGGGCTCGGAGACCCAGTACTTC
CDR3aa: CASRKFVIGAGGSETQYF

v_gene: TRBV11-2
len: 16
j_gene: TRBJ2-5
d_gene: TRBD1
abundance: .
CDR3nt: TGTGCCAGCAGCTACTATACCCGCGGACAGGATGAGACCCAGTACTTC
CDR3aa: CASSYYTRGQDETQYF

v_gene: TRBV6-5
len: 11
j_gene: TRBJ1-2
d_gene: .
abundance: once
CDR3nt: TGTGCCAGCGGTCAGGGGCGCGGCTACACCTTC
CDR3aa: CASGQGRGYTF

v_gene: TRBV7-9
len: 15
j_gene: TRBJ2-1
d_gene: TRBD2
abundance: few
CDR3nt: TGTGCCAGCAGCAAGCGGGAGGGCTCTTACAATGAGCAGTTCTTC
CDR3aa: CASSKREGSYNEQFF

v_gene: TRBV4-2
len: 17
j_gene: TRBJ2-5
d_gene: TRBD1
abundance: .
CDR3nt: TGTGCCAGCAGCCAAGGGACAGGGGGTGTGTTTACGGAGACCCAGTACTTC
CDR3aa: CASSQGTGGVFTETQYF

v_gene: TRBV7-8
len: 15
j_gene: TRBJ2-3
d_gene: .
abundance: few
CDR3nt: TGTGCCAGCAGCTTAGAAGGGGGGGTACCCCATGGGCAGTATTTT
CDR3aa: CASSLEGGVPHGQYF

v_gene: TRBV18
len: 14
j_gene: TRBJ1-1
d_gene: TRBD1
abundance: .
CDR3nt: TGTGCCAGCTCAGCCGGGACAGGGGGATCTGAAGCTTTCTTT
CDR3aa: CASSAGTGGSEAFF